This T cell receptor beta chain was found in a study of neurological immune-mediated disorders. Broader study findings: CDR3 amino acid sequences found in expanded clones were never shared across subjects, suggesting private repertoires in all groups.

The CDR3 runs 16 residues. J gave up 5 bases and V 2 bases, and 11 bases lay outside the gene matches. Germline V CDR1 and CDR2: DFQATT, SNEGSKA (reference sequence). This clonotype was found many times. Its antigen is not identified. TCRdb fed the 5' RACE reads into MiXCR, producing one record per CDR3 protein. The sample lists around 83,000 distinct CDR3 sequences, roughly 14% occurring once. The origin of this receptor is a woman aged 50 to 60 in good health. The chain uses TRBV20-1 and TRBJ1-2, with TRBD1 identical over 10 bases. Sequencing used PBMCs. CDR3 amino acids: CSARRDRGPPRYGYTF. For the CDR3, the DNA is TGCAGTGCTAGAAGAGACAGGGGGCCTCCTAGGTATGGCTACACCTTC.